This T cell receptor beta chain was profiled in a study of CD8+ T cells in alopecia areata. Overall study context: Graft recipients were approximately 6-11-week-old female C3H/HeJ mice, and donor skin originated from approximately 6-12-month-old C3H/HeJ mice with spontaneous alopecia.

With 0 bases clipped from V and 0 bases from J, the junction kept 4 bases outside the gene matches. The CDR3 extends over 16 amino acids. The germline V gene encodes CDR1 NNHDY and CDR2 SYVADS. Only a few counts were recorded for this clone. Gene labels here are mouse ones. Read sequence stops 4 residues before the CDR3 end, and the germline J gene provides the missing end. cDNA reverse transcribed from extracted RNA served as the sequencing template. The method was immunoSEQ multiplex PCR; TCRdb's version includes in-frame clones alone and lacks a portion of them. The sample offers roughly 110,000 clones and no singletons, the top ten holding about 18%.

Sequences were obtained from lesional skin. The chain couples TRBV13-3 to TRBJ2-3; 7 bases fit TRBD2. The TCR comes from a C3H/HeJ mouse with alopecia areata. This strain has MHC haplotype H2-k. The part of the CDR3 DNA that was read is TGTGCCAGCAGTGATGCAACTGGGGCTAGTGCAGAA. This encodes CASSDATGASAE. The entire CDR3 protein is CASSDATGASAETLYF.